This is a list of T cell receptor beta chains from one sample in a study of blood T cell repertoires in COVID-19. Measured with immunoSEQ multiplex PCR; TCRdb has only the in-frame clones, and not every one. The data contain roughly 150,000 clones, around 80% of them singletons. The specimen was peripheral blood. Receptor source: a woman of 80 years or more with acute or convalescent COVID-19. CDR3s include the opening cysteine and the closing phenylalanine or tryptophan. The order of the fields is CDR3 DNA, CDR3 protein, V gene, clone size, D gene, J gene. D genes are given only for firm matches. A clone size is listed for some rows: how often the clone was seen (once, few, many), or a class if it is expanded.

TGTGCCACCTCAGGGTATGGAGAGACCCAGTACTTC CATSGYGETQYF TRBV28 - - TRBJ2-5
TGTGCCTGGAAGGGACAGGTGAACACTGAAGCTTTCTTT CAWKGQVNTEAFF TRBV30 - TRBD1 TRBJ1-1
TGTGCTAGCCAGACCACAGGGGGCGCAGAGACCCAGTACTTC CASQTTGGAETQYF TRBV12-5 - TRBD1 TRBJ2-5
TGTGCCAGCAGCCAATCGCAGGTCCTACCCATCTACGAGCAGTACTTC CASSQSQVLPIYEQYF TRBV3-1/TRBV3-2 once - TRBJ2-7
TGTGCCAGCAGCTCCCGGACTAGCGGGCCTCGGGAGACCCAGTACTTC CASSSRTSGPRETQYF TRBV3-1/TRBV3-2 - TRBD2 TRBJ2-5
TGTGCCAGCAGGGCAAGGACAGGGTTGGATTCACCCCTCCACTTT CASRARTGLDSPLHF TRBV3-1/TRBV3-2 - TRBD1 TRBJ1-6
TGTGCCAGCAGCTTGGGGACTAGCGGTCTAGCGGCCAAAAACATTCAGTACTTC CASSLGTSGLAAKNIQYF TRBV13 once TRBD2 TRBJ2-4
TGCGCCAGCAGCCCGGGGACAGACACTGAAGCTTTCTTT CASSPGTDTEAFF TRBV5-1 - TRBD1 TRBJ1-1
TGTGCCAGCTCACCAGGGACAGGGGGCACAGATACGCAGTATTTT CASSPGTGGTDTQYF TRBV18 once TRBD1 TRBJ2-3
TGTGCCACCCTAGGTACAGGGTTCACTGAAGCTTTCTTT CATLGTGFTEAFF TRBV10-3 - - TRBJ1-1